Detailed here is one T cell receptor (beta chain). This clonotype was seen only a few times. Its antigen is not yet known. The sample holds no much larger clone one base away, and base qualities are not on file. These data come from a study of early T cells in non-severe SARS-CoV-2 infection listed by TCRdb under 2021. With regard to the full study: TCR sequencing used bulk RNA from unsorted whole blood, so alpha and beta chains could not be paired.

The library was generated by 5' RACE. TCRdb shows the sequencer as NextSeq 500. Unique molecular identifiers were attached to individual cDNA molecules in the TCR library protocol so that sequencing error and PCR bias could be corrected. Both TCR alpha and beta chains were sequenced, and tight co-correlation was observed between alpha and beta sequence abundances in each sample. As for the authors' bioinformatics: Decombinator V4 was used to perform V gene, J gene and CDR3 annotation of TCR sequences. Expanded TCRs were defined as changing significantly between any two time points under a Poisson model with p below 0.0001. TCR abundances were normalised to the total number of TCRs sequenced per sample and expressed as counts per million. TRAV1-2 paired with TRAJ12, TRAJ20 or TRAJ33 defined MAIT TCRs, while TRAV10 paired with TRAJ18 defined iNKT TCRs. A search of VDJdb, accessed on 1 November 2021, was run for TCRs annotated to CMV, EBV and SARS-CoV-2, with TCRs annotated for multiple antigens excluded. TCRdb redid the processing of the public reads, applying fastp at Q25 and MiXCR, and retained in-frame beta chains. CDR3 protein sequences are deduplicated, and each keeps its most common genes and DNA. The V and J calls reflect TCRdb's pipeline rather than the authors' work. The sample includes roughly 120,000 distinct CDR3 sequences, with about 15% observed a single time. Clones ranked in the top ten supply just over 20% of the sample.

What the study reported, not specific to this receptor: VDJdb matching was skewed toward anti-spike CD8 responses and likely underestimated virus-specific expansions by missing private and CD4 specificities.

V ends up 3 bases short and J 4 bases short, with an unmatched junction base count of 8. CDR1 and CDR2 (SGHKS, YYEKEE) derive from the germline V gene (reference sequence). The CDR3 starts with the cysteine, ends with the phenylalanine, and has 15 residues. Of all the DNA, just the CDR3 is kept, 45 bases in frame from base 1. Set within a cohort of healthcare workers in London, UK, this nested case-control study involved weekly PCR testing of nasopharyngeal swabs along with blood sampling. Healthcare workers were recruited between 23 and 31 March 2020, during the week of the UK lockdown, and were followed weekly for up to roughly 16 weeks.

The TCR was taken from an adult who was a healthcare worker with PCR-confirmed SARS-CoV-2 infection or an uninfected control (not recorded which). Specimen: whole blood. The chain is assembled from TRBV5-5 and TRBJ1-2; TRBD1 lines up with 8 middle nucleotides. The CDR3 amino acid sequence is: CASSSGGGASYGYTF. The DNA sequence reads TGTGCCAGCAGCTCAGGGGGCGGAGCAAGCTATGGCTACACCTTC.